Below are 7 T cell receptor beta chains sequenced from a single sample in a study of OX40 agonist ivuxolimab in advanced cancers. Data came from immunoSEQ multiplex PCR; TCRdb stores just in-frame clones and leaves some out. The sample shows 65,000 to 70,000 clones, around 86% of them seen only once. This specimen consisted of CD4+ or CD8+ T cells sorted from blood, obtained in a trial of the OX40 agonist ivuxolimab. Receptors were obtained from an adult with an advanced solid tumor such as melanoma, head and neck, liver or kidney cancer.

The chain recombines TRBV29-1 with TRBJ2-2, with D maybe TRBD2 (6 bases). Germline assignment: CDR1 SQVTM and CDR2 ANQGSEA. The CDR3 runs 15 residues. Trimming pared 4 bases from V and 2 bases from J, leaving 14 bases between. CDR3 region: CSVGPEAGNTGELFF. CDR3 in DNA: TGCAGCGTTGGGCCGGAAGCGGGCAACACCGGGGAGCTGTTTTTT.

This rearrangement joins TRBV10-3 to TRBJ1-1; tentative D call: TRBD1 (6 bases). Trimming shortened V by 3 bases and J by 7 bases, and 15 bases separated the two germline ends. CDR1 and CDR2 (germline): ENHRY, SYGVKD. The CDR3 runs to 14 residues. The CDR3 DNA follows: TGTGCCATCAGTGAACCACAGGGTAGATATGAAGCTTTCTTT. Protein sequence: CAISEPQGRYEAFF.

The rearrangement uses TRBV5-1 and TRBJ1-3; tentative D call: TRBD1 (5 bases). Trimming cost V 1 base and J 0 bases, with 11 bases left between them. The CDR3 has 16 amino acids. CDR1 SGHRS and CDR2 YFSETQ come from the germline V gene. CDR3 in DNA: TGCGCCAGCAGCTTGTCTGAGAGGGGCTCTGGAAACACCATATATTTT. Encoded protein: CASSLSERGSGNTIYF.

The chain carries TRBV7-2 and TRBJ2-5, with D tentatively TRBD1 or TRBD2 (5 bases each). This CDR3 has 13 amino acids. Trimming took off 10 bases at V and 4 bases at J, with 16 bases between the two ends. The V gene's germline CDR1 is SGHTA and CDR2 FQGNSA. The CDR3 DNA follows: TGTGCCACGGGGCTAGGGTTTAGAGAGACCCAGTACTTC. It translates to CATGLGFRETQYF.

CDR3 region: CASSLDRSYGYTF. DNA of the CDR3: TGTGCCAGCAGTTTGGACAGATCCTATGGCTACACCTTC. The chain uses TRBV28 and TRBJ1-2, with D possibly being TRBD1 (6 bases). Trimming removed 3 bases at V and 4 bases at J, with 9 bases between. In germline, CDR1 is MDHEN, CDR2 SYDVKM. The CDR3 runs to 13 residues.

The chain employs TRBV11-2 and TRBJ1-4, with a possible D match to TRBD1 (5 bases). Trimming took 6 bases from V and 5 from J, leaving 16 bases between them. The CDR3 covers 15 residues. The germline gives CDR1 SGHAT, CDR2 FQNNGV. CDR3 region: CASRKLHGANEKLFF. The CDR3 region has the DNA TGTGCCAGCAGAAAACTACACGGGGCGAATGAAAAACTGTTTTTT.

This clone was seen only a few times. The V gene is TRBV29-1, the J gene TRBJ1-1; D remains unclear. The CDR3 is made up of 10 amino acids. CDR1 is SQVTM, CDR2 ANQGSEA, per germline. The V gene lost 4 bases and the J gene lost 8 bases, with 8 bases spanning the gap. Written as DNA, the CDR3 is TGCAGCGTTGCTACGACGGAAGCTTTCTTT. Protein product: CSVATTEAFF.